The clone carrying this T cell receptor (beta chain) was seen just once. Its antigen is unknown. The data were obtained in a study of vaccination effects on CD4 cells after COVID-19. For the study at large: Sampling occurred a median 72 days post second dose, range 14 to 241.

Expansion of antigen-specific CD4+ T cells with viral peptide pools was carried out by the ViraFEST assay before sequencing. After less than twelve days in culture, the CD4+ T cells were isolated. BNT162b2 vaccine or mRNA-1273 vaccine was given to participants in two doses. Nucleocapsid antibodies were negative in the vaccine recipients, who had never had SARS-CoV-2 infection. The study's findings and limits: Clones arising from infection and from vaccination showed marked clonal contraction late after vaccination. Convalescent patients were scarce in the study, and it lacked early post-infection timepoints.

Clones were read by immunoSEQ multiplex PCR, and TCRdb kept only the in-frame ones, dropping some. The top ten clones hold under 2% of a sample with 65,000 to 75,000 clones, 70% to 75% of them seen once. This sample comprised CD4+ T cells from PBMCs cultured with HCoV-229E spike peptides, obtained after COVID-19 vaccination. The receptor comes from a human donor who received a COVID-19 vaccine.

The CDR3 DNA reads TGTGCCTGGAGTTCAGGGACTGGGGCCAACGTCCTGACTTTC. Its protein product is CAWSSGTGANVLTF. The rearrangement uses TRBV30 and TRBJ2-6, with TRBD1 as a possible D gene (5 bases). This CDR3 is 14 amino acids long. Between the trimmed V and J ends, which lost 2 bases and 2 bases, there was a span of 7 bases. Germline lookup yields CDR1 GTSNPN and CDR2 SVGIG (reference sequence).